The following is a T cell receptor beta chain sequence with its context. Trimming took off 4 bases at V and 10 bases at J, with 11 bases between the two ends. Germline loops: CDR1 SGDLS, CDR2 YYNGEE. The CDR3 is 12 residues long. These data come from a study of T cells in Graves' hyperthyroidism and ophthalmopathy. Researchers took RNA transcripts and amplified the TCR beta CDR3 regions from them. The HTBI set primed first-round TCR CDR3 RT-PCR. TCRdb re-called the multiplex PCR reads through MiXCR, storing one row per CDR3 protein. This table holds 600,000 or so distinct CDR3 sequences, under 60% found once. Recently diagnosed hyperthyroidism of less than 2 months' duration affected patients aged 18 to 65.

Source material: peripheral blood or thyroid tissue (not recorded which). The source of this sequence is a woman under 30 with Graves' hyperthyroidism. V is TRBV9 and J is TRBJ1-4; D is ambiguous. CDR3 DNA sequence: TGTGCCAGCAGCACACTAGCGGGAAAACTGTTTTTT. It codes for CASSTLAGKLFF. Full variable domain (rest looked up from reference TRBV9 and TRBJ1-4): DSGVTQTPKHLITATGQRVTLRCSPRSGDLSVYWYQQSLDQGLQFLIQYYNGEERAKGNILERFSAQQFPDLHSELNLSSLELGDSALYFCASSTLAGKLFFGSGTQLSVL.